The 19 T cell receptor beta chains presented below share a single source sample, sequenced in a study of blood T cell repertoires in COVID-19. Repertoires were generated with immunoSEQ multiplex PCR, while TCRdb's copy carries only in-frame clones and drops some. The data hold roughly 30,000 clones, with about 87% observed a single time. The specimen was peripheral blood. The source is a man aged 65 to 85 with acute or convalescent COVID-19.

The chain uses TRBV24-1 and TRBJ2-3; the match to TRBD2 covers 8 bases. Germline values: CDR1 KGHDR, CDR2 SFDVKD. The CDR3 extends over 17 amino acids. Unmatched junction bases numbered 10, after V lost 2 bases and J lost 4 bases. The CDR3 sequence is CATSDSGLAGFADTQYF. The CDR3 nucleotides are TGTGCCACCAGTGATTCAGGACTAGCAGGGTTCGCAGATACGCAGTATTTT.

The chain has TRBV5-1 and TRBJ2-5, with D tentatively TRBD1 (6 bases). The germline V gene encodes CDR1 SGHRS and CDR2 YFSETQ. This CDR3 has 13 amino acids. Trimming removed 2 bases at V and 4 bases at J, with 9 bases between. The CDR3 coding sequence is TGCGCCAGCAGCTTACAGGGTGGAGAGACCCAGTACTTC. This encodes CASSLQGGETQYF.

CDR3 residues: CASNGQGQTEAFF. CDR3 DNA: TGTGCCAGTAACGGACAGGGGCAGACTGAAGCTTTCTTT. This rearrangement joins TRBV19 to TRBJ1-1; 9 bases are shared with TRBD1. The CDR3 consists of 13 residues. The trim removed 7 bases at V and 5 bases at J, leaving 5 bases unmatched. Looked up from germline, CDR1 is LNHDA and CDR2 is SQIVND (reference sequence).

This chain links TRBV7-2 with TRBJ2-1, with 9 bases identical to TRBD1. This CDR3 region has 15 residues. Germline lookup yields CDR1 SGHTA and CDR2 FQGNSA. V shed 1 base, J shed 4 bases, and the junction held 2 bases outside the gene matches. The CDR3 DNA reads TGTGCCAGCAGCTTAGTGGGACAGGGTTACAATGAGCAGTTCTTC. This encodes CASSLVGQGYNEQFF.

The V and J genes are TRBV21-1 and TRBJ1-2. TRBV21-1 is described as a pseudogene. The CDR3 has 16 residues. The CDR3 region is CASSIGRRAYDYGYTF. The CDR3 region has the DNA TGTGCCAGCAGCATCGGGAGGCGGGCCTATGACTATGGCTACACCTTC.

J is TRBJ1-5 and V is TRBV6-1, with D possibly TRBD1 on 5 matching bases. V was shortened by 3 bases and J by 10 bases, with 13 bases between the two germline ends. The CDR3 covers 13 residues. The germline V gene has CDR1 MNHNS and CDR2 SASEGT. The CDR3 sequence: CASSDNHRQPQHF. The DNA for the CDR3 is TGTGCCAGCAGTGATAATCACAGGCAACCCCAGCATTTT.

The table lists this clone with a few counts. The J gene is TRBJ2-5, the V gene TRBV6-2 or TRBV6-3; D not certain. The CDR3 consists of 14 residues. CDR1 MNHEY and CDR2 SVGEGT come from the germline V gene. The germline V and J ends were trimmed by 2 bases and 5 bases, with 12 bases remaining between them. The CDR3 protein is CASSYGQAWETQYF. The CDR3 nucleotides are TGTGCCAGCAGTTACGGGCAGGCTTGGGAGACCCAGTACTTC.

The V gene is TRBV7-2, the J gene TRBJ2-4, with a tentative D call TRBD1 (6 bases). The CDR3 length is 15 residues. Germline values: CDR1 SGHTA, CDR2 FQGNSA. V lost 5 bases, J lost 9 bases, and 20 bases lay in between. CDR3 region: CASSPAGGLGGIQYF. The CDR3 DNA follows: TGTGCCAGCAGCCCGGCGGGCGGCCTAGGGGGCATTCAGTACTTC.

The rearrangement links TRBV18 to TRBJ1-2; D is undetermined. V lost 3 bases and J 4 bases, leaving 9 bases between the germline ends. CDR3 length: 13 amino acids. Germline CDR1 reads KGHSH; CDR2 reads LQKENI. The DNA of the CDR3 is TGTGCCAGCTCACCGGAAGGGAGCTATGGCTACACCTTC. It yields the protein CASSPEGSYGYTF.

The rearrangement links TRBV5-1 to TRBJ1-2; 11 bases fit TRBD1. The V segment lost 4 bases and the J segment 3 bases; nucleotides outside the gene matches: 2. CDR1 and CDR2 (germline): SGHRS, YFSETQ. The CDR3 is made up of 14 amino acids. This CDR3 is CASSRTGGDYGYTF. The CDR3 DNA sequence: TGCGCCAGCAGCCGGACAGGGGGCGACTATGGCTACACCTTC.

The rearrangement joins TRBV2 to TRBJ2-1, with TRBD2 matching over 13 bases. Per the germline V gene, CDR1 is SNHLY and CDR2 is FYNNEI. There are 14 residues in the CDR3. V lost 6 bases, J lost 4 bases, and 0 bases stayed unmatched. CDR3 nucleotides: TGTGCCAGCAGGACTAGCGGGAGGTACAATGAGCAGTTCTTC. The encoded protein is CASRTSGRYNEQFF.

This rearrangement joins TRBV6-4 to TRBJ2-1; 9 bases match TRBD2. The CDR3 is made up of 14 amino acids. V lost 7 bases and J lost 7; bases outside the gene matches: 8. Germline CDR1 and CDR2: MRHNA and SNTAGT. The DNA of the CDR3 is TGTGCCAGCATGGCCCTAGCGGGACGGAATGAGCAGTTCTTC. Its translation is CASMALAGRNEQFF.

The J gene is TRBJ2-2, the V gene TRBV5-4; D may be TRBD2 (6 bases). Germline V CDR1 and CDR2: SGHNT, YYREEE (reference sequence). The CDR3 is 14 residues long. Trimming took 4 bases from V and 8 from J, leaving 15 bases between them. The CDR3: CASSVSSGRGELFF. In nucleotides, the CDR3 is TGTGCCAGCAGCGTATCCTCAGGGAGGGGGGAGCTGTTTTTT.

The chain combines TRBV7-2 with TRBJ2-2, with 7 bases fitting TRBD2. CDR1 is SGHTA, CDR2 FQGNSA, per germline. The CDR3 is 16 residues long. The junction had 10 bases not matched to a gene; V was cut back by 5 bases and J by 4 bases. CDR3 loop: CASSLRRGGTTGELFF. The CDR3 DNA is TGTGCCAGCAGCCTCCGGCGGGGAGGGACCACCGGGGAGCTGTTTTTT. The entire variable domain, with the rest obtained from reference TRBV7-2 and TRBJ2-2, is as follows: GAGVSQSPSNKVTEKGKDVELRCDPISGHTALYWYRQSLGQGLEFLIYFQGNSAPDKSGLPSDRFSAERTGGSVSTLTIQRTQQEDSAVYLCASSLRRGGTTGELFFGEGSRLTVL.

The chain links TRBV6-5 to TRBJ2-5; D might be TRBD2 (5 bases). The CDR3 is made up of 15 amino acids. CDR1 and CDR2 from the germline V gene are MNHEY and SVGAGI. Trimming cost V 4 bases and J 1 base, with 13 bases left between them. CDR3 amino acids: CASSSLRRAQETQYF. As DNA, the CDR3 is TGTGCCAGCAGTTCCCTCCGGCGGGCCCAAGAGACCCAGTACTTC.

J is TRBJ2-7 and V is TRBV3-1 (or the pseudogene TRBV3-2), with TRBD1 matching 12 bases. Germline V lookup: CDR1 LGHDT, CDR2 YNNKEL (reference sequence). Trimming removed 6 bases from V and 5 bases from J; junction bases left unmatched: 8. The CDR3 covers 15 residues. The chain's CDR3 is CASSPGTGGFHEQYF. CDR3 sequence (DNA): TGTGCCAGCAGTCCTGGGACAGGGGGCTTTCACGAGCAGTACTTC.

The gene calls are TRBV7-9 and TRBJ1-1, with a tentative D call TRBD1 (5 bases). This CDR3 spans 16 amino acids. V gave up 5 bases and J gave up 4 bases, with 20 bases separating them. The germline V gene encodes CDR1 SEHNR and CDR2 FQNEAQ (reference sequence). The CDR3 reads CASSPGFSLGGTEAFF. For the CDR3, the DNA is TGTGCCAGCAGCCCCGGTTTTTCCTTGGGGGGCACTGAAGCTTTCTTT.

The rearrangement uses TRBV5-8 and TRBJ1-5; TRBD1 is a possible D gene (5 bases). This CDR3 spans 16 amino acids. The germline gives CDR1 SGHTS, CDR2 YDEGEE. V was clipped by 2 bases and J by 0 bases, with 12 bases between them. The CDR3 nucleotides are TGTGCCAGCAGCTTAAGGGACTTCTATAGCAATCAGCCCCAGCATTTT. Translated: CASSLRDFYSNQPQHF. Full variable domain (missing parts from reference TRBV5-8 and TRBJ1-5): EAGVTQSPTHLIKTRGQQATLRCSPISGHTSVYWYQQALGLGLQFLLWYDEGEERNRGNFPPRFSGRQFPNYSSELNVNALELEDSALYLCASSLRDFYSNQPQHFGDGTRLSIL.

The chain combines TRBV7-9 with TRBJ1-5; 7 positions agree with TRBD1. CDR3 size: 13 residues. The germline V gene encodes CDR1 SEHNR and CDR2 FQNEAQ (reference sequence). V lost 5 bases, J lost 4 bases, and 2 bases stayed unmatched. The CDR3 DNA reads TGTGCCAGCAGCCCACAGGGGAATCAGCCCCAGCATTTT. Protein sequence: CASSPQGNQPQHF.